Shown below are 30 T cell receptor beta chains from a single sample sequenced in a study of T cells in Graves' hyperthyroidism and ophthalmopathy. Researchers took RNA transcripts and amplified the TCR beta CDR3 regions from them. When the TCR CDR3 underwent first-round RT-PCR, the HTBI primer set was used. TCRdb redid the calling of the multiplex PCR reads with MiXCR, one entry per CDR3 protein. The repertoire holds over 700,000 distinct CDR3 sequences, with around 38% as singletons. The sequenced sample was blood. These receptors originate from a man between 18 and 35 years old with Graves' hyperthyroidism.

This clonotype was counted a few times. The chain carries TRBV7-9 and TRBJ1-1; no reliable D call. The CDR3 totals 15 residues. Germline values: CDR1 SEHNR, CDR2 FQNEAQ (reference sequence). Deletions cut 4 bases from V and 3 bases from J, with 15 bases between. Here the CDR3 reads CASSSNQRVHTEAFF. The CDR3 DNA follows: TGTGCCAGCAGCTCGAATCAAAGGGTCCACACTGAAGCTTTCTTT.

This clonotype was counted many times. CDR3 region: CASREGPLNTEAFF. The CDR3 coding sequence is TGTGCCAGTAGAGAGGGACCGCTGAACACTGAAGCTTTCTTT. The chain employs TRBV19 and TRBJ1-1, with D perhaps TRBD1 (5 bases). Germline-derived CDR1 and CDR2 are LNHDA and SQIVND (reference sequence). CDR3 size: 14 residues. Trimming removed 6 bases from V and 0 bases from J, with 11 bases in between.

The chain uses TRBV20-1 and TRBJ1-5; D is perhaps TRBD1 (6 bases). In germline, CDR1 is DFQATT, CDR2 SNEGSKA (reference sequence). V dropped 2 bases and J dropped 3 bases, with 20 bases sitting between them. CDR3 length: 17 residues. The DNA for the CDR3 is TGCAGTGCTAGAATGATAAAGAGTCAGGGGTACAATCAGCCCCAGCATTTT. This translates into CSARMIKSQGYNQPQHF.

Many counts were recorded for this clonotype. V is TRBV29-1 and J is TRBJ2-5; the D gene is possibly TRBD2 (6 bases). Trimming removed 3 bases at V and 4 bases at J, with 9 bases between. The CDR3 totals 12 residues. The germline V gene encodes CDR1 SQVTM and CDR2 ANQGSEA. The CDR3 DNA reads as TGCAGCGTTGAGGGGGGAGGAGAGACCCAGTACTTC. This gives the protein CSVEGGGETQYF.

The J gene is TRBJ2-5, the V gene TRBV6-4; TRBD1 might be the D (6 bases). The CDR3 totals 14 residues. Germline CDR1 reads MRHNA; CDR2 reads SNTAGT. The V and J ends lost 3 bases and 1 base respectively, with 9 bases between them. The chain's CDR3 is CASSETGIQETQYF. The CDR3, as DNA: TGTGCCAGCAGTGAAACAGGGATCCAAGAGACCCAGTACTTC.

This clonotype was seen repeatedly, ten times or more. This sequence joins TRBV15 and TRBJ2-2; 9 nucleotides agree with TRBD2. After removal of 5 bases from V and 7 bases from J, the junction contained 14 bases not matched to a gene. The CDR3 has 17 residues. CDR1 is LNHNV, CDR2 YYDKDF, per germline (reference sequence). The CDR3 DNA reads TGTGCCACCAGCGCAAGGAGGACTAGCGACGGGAACGGGGAGCTGTTTTTT. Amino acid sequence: CATSARRTSDGNGELFF.

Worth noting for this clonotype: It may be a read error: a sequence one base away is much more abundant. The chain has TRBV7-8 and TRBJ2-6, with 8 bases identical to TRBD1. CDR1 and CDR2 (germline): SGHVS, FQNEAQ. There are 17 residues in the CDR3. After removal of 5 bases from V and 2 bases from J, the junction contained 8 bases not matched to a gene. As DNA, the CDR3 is TGTGCCAGCAGCGCATGGCCCAGGGGGCCTGGGGCCAACGTCCTGACTTTC. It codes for CASSAWPRGPGANVLTF.

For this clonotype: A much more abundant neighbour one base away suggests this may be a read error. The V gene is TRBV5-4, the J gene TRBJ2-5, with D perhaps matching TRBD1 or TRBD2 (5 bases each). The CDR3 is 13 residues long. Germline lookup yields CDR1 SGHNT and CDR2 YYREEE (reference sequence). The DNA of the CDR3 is TGTGCCGGCAGCTTGGGGGTCCAAGAGACCCAGTACTTC. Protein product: CAGSLGVQETQYF.

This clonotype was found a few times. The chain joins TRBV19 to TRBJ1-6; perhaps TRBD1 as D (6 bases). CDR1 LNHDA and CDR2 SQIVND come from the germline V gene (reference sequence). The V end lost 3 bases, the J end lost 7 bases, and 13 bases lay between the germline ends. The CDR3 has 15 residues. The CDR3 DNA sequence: TGTGCCAGTAGTATCTCAGGGGCGGGAAATTCACCCCTCCACTTT. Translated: CASSISGAGNSPLHF. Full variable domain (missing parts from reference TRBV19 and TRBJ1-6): DGGITQSPKYLFRKEGQNVTLSCEQNLNHDAMYWYRQDPGQGLRLIYYSQIVNDFQKGDIAEGYSVSREKKESFPLTVTSAQKNPTAFYLCASSISGAGNSPLHFGNGTRLTVT.

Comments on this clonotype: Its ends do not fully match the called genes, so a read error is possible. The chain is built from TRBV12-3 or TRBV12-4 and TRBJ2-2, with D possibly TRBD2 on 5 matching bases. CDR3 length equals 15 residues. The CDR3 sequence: CASGFLIQTTGELVF. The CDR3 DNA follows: TGTGCTAGTGGTTTCCTCATCCAGACCACCGGGGAGCTGGTTTTT.

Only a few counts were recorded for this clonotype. Here the CDR3 reads CASSTPTSYEQYF. DNA for the CDR3: TGTGCCAGCAGTACCCCGACATCTTACGAGCAGTACTTC. V is TRBV7-2 and J is TRBJ2-7; D is undetermined. Germline V gives CDR1 SGHTA, CDR2 FQGNSA. CDR3 length: 13 amino acids. The germline V and J ends were trimmed by 6 bases and 4 bases, with 13 bases remaining between them.

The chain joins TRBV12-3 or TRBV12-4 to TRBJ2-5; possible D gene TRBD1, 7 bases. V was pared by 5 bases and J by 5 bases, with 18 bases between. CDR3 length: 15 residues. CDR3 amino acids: CASSPGGYRGETQYF. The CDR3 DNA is TGTGCCAGCAGTCCAGGAGGGTACAGGGGTGAGACCCAGTACTTC.

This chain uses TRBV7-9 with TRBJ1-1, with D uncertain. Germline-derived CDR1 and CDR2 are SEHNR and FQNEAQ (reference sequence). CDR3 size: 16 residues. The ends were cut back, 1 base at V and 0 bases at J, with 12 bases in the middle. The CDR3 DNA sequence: TGTGCCAGCAGCTTAGGGCCGGAGACAATGAACACTGAAGCTTTCTTT. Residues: CASSLGPETMNTEAFF.

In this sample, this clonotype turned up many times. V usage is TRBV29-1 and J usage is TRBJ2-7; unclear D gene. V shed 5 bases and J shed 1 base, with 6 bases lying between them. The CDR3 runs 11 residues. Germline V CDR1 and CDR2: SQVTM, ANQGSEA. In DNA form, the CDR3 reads TGCAGCGTTATTGCGTCCTACGAGCAGTACTTC. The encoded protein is CSVIASYEQYF.

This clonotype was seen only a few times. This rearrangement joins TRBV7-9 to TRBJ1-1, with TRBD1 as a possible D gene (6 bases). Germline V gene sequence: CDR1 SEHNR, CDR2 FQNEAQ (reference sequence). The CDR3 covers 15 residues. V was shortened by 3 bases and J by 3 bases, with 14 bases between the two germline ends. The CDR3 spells CASSLSPRGDTEAFF. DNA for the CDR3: TGTGCCAGCAGCTTGTCCCCGAGGGGGGACACTGAAGCTTTCTTT.

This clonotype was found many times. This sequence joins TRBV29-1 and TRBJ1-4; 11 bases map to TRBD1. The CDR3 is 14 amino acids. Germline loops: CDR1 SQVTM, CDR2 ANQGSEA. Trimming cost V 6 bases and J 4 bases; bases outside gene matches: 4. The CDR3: CSVGQGAFNEKLFF. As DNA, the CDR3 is TGCAGCGTCGGACAGGGGGCTTTTAATGAAAAACTGTTTTTT.

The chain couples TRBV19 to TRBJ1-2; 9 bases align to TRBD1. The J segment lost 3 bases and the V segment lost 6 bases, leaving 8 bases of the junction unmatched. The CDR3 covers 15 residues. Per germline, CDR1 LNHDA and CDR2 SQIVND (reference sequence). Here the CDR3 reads CASRPGDRDYYGYTF. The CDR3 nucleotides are TGTGCCAGTAGGCCAGGGGACAGGGACTACTATGGCTACACCTTC.

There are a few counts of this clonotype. This chain's CDR3 is CASRRAGEAYEQYF. For the CDR3, the DNA is TGTGCCAGTAGGAGAGCGGGAGAAGCCTACGAGCAGTACTTC. This chain connects TRBV19 to TRBJ2-7, with 8 bases aligning to TRBD2. The CDR3 covers 14 residues. CDR1 is LNHDA and CDR2 is SQIVND in the germline V gene (reference sequence). With 6 bases clipped from V and 2 bases from J, the junction kept 6 bases outside the gene matches.

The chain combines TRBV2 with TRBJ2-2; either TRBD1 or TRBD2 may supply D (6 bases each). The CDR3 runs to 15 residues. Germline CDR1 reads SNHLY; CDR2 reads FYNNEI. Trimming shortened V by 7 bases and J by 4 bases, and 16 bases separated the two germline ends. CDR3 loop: CASTEGGHITGELFF. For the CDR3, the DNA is TGTGCCAGCACCGAGGGGGGACATATCACCGGGGAGCTGTTTTTT.

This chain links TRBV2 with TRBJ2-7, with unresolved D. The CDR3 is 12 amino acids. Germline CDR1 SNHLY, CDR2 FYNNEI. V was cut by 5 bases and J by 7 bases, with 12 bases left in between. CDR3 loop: CASSLQTLEQYF. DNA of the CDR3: TGTGCCAGCAGTTTACAGACCCTGGAGCAGTACTTC.

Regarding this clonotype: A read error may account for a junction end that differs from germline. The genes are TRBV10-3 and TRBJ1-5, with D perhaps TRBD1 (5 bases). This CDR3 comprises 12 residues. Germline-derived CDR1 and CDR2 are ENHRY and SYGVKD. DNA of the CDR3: TGTGCCAGCAGTTACGCAGGGAGGCCCCAGCATTTT. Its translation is CASSYAGRPQHF.

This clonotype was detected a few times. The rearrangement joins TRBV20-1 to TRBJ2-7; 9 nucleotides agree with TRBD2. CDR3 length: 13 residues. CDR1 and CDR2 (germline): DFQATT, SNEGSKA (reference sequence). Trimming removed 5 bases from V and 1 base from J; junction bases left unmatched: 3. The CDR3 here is CSAHSGGSYEQYF. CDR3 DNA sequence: TGCAGTGCTCATAGCGGGGGATCCTACGAGCAGTACTTC.

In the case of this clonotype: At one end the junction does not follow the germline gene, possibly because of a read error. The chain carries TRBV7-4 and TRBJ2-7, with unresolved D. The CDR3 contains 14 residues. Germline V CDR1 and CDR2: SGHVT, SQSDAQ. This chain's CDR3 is CASSLDEGPSPQYF. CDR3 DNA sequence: TGTGCCAGCAGTTTAGATGAAGGACCCTCGCCGCAGTACTTC.

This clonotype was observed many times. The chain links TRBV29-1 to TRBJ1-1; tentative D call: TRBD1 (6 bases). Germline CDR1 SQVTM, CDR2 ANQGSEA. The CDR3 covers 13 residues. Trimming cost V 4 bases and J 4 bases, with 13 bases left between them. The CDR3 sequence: CSVVQGDGTEAFF. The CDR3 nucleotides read TGCAGCGTTGTACAGGGAGACGGCACTGAAGCTTTCTTT. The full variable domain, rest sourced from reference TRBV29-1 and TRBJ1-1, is SAVISQKPSRDICQRGTSLTIQCQVDSQVTMMFWYRQQPGQSLTLIATANQGSEATYESGFVIDKFPISRPNLTFSTLTVSNMSPEDSSIYLCSVVQGDGTEAFFGQGTRLTVV.

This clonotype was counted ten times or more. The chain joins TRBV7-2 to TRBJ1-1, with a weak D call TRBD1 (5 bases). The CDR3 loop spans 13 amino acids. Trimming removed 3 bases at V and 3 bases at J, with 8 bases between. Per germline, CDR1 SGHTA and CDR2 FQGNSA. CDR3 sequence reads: CASSLGEYTEAFF. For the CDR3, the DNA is TGTGCCAGCAGCTTGGGGGAGTACACTGAAGCTTTCTTT.

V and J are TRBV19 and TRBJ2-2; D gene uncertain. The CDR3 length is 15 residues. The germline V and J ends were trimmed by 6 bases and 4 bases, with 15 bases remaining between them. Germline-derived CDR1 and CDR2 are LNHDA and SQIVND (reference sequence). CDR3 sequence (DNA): TGTGCCAGTAGCACGGGCCTACCATCCACCGGGGAGCTGTTTTTT. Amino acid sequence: CASSTGLPSTGELFF.

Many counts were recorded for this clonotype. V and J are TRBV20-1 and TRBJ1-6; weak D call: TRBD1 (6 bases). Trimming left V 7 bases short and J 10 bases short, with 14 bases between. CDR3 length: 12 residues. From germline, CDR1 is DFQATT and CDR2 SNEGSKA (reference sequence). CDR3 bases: TGCAGTGGTAGGGGGGTAGGGTCACCCCTCCACTTT. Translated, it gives CSGRGVGSPLHF.

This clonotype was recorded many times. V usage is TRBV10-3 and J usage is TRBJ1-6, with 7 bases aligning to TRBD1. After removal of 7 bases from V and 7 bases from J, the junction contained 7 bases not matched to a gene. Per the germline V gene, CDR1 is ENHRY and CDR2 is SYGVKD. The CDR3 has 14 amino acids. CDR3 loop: CAIKGDRVNSPLHF. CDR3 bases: TGTGCCATCAAGGGTGACAGGGTGAATTCACCCCTCCACTTT.

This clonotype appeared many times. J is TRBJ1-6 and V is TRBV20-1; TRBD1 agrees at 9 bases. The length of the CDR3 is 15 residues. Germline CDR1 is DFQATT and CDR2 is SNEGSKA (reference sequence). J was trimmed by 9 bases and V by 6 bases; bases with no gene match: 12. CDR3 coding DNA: TGCAGTGCCTCCGGGACAGGGAGTTTAGGTTCACCCCTCCACTTT. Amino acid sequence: CSASGTGSLGSPLHF.

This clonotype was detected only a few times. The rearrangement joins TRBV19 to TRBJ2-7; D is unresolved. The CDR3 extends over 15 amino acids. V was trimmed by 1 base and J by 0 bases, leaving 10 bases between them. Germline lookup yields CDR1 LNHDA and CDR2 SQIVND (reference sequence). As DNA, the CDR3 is TGTGCCAGTAGTATAGTCCACTTACTCTCCTACGAGCAGTACTTC. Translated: CASSIVHLLSYEQYF.